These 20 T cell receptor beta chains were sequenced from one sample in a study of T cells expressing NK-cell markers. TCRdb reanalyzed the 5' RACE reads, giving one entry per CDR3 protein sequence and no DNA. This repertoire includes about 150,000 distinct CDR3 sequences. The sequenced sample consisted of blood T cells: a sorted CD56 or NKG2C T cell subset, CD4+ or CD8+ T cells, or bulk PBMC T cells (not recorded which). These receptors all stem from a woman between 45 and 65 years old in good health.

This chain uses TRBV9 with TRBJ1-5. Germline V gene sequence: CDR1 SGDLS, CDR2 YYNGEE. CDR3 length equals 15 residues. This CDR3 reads CASSVGPMHNQPQHF.

CDR3 loop: CASYAADEYQETQYF. The chain is built from TRBV7-9 and TRBJ2-5. The CDR3 runs 15 residues. Germline V gene lookup returns CDR1 SEHNR and CDR2 FQNEAQ (reference sequence).

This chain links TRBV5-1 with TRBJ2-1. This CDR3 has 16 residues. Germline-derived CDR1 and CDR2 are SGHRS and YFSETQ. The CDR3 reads CASSLAGAAGYNEQFF.

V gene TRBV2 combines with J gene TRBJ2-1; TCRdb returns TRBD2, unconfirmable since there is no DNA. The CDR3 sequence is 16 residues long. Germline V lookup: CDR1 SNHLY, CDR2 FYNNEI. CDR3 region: CASSLSSGRYYNEQFF.

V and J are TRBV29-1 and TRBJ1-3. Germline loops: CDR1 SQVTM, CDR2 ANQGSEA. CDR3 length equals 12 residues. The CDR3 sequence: CSVEVQGNTIYF.

The CDR3: CSAATADNHEQYF. The chain has TRBV20-1 and TRBJ2-7; absent DNA, TCRdb's TRBD2 call cannot be checked. The CDR3 spans 13 residues. CDR1 is DFQATT, CDR2 SNEGSKA, per germline (reference sequence).

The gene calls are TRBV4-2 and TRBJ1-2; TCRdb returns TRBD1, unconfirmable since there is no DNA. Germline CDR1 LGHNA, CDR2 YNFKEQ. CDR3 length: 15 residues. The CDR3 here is CASSQDLGEGYGYTF.

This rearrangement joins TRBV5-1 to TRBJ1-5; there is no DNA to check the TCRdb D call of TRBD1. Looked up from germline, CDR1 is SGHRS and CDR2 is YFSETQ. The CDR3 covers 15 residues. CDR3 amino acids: CASSPGQGLDQPQHF.

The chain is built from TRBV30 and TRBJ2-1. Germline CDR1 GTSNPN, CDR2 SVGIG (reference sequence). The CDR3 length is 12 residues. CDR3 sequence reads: CAWSPSPDEQFF.

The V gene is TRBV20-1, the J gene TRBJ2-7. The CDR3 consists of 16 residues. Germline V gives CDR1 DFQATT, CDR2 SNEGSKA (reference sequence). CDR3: CSARGQVNPIDYEQYF.

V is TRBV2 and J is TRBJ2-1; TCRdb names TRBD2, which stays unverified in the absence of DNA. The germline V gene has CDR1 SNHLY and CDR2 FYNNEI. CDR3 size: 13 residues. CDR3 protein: CASSDYGWDEQFF.

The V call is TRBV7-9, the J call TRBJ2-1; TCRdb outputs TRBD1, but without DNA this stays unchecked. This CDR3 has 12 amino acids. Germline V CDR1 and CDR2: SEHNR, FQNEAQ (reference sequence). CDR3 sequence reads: CASTPPWGEQFF.

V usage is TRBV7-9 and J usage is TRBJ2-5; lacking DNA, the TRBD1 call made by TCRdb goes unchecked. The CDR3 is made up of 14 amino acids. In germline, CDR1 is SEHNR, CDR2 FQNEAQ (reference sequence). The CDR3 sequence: CATHDRAVQETQYF.

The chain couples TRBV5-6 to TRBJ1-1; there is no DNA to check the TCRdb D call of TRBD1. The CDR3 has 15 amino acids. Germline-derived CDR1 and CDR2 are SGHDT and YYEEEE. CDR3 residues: CASSFLRDRDTEAFF.

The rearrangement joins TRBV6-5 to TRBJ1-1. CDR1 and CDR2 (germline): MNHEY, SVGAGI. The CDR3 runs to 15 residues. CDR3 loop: CASSYSSQGGTEAFF.

The CDR3 here is CASTAGATTEAFF. This rearrangement joins TRBV7-9 to TRBJ1-1; no DNA is available, so the TRBD1 call from TCRdb remains unchecked. CDR3 size: 13 residues. Germline CDR1 and CDR2: SEHNR and FQNEAQ (reference sequence).

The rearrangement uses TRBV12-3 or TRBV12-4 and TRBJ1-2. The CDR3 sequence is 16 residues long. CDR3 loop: CASSFLLLGVSYGYTF.

CDR3: CASTDPGETQYF. The chain uses TRBV25-1 and TRBJ2-5; the D call from TCRdb, TRBD1, cannot be confirmed without DNA. Germline V gives CDR1 MGHDK, CDR2 SYGVNS. The length of the CDR3 is 12 residues.

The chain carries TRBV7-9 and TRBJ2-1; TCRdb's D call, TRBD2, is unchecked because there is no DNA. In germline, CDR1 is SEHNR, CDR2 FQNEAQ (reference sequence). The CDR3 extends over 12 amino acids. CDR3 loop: CASSSTLAQQFF. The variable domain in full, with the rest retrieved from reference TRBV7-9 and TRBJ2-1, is DTGVSQNPRHKITKRGQNVTFRCDPISEHNRLYWYRQTLGQGPEFLTYFQNEAQLEKSRLLSDRFSAERPKGSFSTLEIQRTEQGDSAMYLCASSSTLAQQFFGPGTRLTVL.

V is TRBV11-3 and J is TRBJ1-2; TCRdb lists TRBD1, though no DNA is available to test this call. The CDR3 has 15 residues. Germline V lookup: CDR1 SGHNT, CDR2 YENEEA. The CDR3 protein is CASSSRQAEHYGYTF.